Included here is one TCR beta chain sequence, with context. Antigen: not known. TCR beta libraries were built with iRepertoire HTBI primers and Arm-PCR of CDR3 regions. TCRdb re-called the multiplex PCR reads through MiXCR, storing one row per CDR3 protein. The data contain about 560,000 distinct CDR3 sequences, around 15% of them singletons. The time point was: newly diagnosed GD, antithyroid drugs for less than 3 months. The authors made the TCR library using RNA they extracted from PBMCs. It was American Thyroid Association guidelines that determined Graves' disease diagnosis. The sample is drawn from a study of regulatory T cells in long-lasting Graves disease. Study-wide findings and caveats: Investigators studied peripheral blood only, not thyroid tissue.

This same sample was also taken into another study, of T cells in Graves' hyperthyroidism and ophthalmopathy. Per that study: Peripheral blood also featured most of the thyroid clonotypes expanded above 0.001.

The material sequenced was peripheral blood mononuclear cells (PBMCs), taken at new diagnosis, from a patient treated with antithyroid drugs. The sequence came from a man younger than 30 with Graves disease.

The CDR3 DNA sequence: TGTGCCAGCAGCGTAGAGGGGACAGAGTCCTACGAGCAGTACTTC. Protein: CASSVEGTESYEQYF. V and J are TRBV9 and TRBJ2-7; 7 bases are a match to TRBD1. Germline V gene sequence: CDR1 SGDLS, CDR2 YYNGEE. Trimming cost V 0 bases and J 1 base; bases outside gene matches: 4. CDR3 length: 15 residues.